A selection of T cell receptor beta chains follows, all from one sample in a study of blood T cells in healthy people across ages. TCRdb re-analysed the 5' RACE reads in MiXCR, keeping a single row per CDR3 protein. The table lists 1.5 million to 1.8 million distinct CDR3 sequences, 40% to 45% of them singletons. Specimen: blood. Receptors were obtained from a young woman in good health. Both conserved end residues are part of each CDR3. The order of the fields is V gene, D gene, J gene, clone size, CDR3 DNA, CDR3 protein. D genes are given only for firm matches. Clone sizes are given selectively: once, few, many, or a class where the clone is expanded.

v_call: TRBV6-2/TRBV6-3
d_call: TRBD2
j_call: TRBJ2-7
clone_size: once
cdr3_nt: TGTGCCAACAGTTACCCCCGGACTAGCGGGGGAACTTTCTACGAGCAGTACTTC
cdr3_aa: CANSYPRTSGGTFYEQYF

v_call: TRBV28
d_call: TRBD2
j_call: TRBJ2-7
clone_size: .
cdr3_nt: TGTGCCAGCAGTTCCCCAGGAGCGGGGGCCTACGAGCAGAACTTC
cdr3_aa: CASSSPGAGAYEQNF

v_call: TRBV7-2
d_call: .
j_call: TRBJ1-1
clone_size: .
cdr3_nt: TGTGCCAGCAGCGTAGCGGGTTGGATCCCTGAAGCTTTCTTT
cdr3_aa: CASSVAGWIPEAFF

v_call: TRBV20-1
d_call: TRBD1
j_call: TRBJ1-2
clone_size: .
cdr3_nt: TGCAGTGCTAGAGAGAGGGCAGGGGGCGGCTATGGCTACACCTTC
cdr3_aa: CSARERAGGGYGYTF

v_call: TRBV7-9
d_call: .
j_call: TRBJ1-1
clone_size: few
cdr3_nt: TGTGCCAGCAGCTTGTCGGGGCGGCGTGAAGCTTTCTTT
cdr3_aa: CASSLSGRREAFF

v_call: TRBV20-1
d_call: TRBD2
j_call: TRBJ2-7
clone_size: .
cdr3_nt: TGCAGTGCTATCCACGCCGGGACTAGCGGCAATGAGCAGTACTTC
cdr3_aa: CSAIHAGTSGNEQYF

v_call: TRBV7-8
d_call: TRBD1
j_call: TRBJ2-5
clone_size: few
cdr3_nt: TGTGCCAGCAGCATACTTTTACAGGGGATCGAGACCCAGTACTTC
cdr3_aa: CASSILLQGIETQYF

v_call: TRBV7-3
d_call: .
j_call: TRBJ1-1
clone_size: .
cdr3_nt: TGTGCCAGCAGCATGGGACCGCCGAACACTGAAGCTTTCTTT
cdr3_aa: CASSMGPPNTEAFF

v_call: TRBV12-3/TRBV12-4
d_call: .
j_call: TRBJ2-7
clone_size: .
cdr3_nt: TGTGCCAGCAGTTTCAATCCCCTGAGCTCCTACAATGAGCAGTACTTC
cdr3_aa: CASSFNPLSSYNEQYF

v_call: TRBV29-1
d_call: TRBD2
j_call: TRBJ2-1
clone_size: few
cdr3_nt: TGCAGCGCCCGGACTAGCGGGAGGGGGAAGTATGAGCAGTTCTTC
cdr3_aa: CSARTSGRGKYEQFF

v_call: TRBV20-1
d_call: TRBD2
j_call: TRBJ2-7
clone_size: .
cdr3_nt: TGCAGTGCTCAGAACCGGGACTACTCCTACAATGAGCAGTACTTC
cdr3_aa: CSAQNRDYSYNEQYF

v_call: TRBV4-3
d_call: TRBD1
j_call: TRBJ2-2
clone_size: .
cdr3_nt: TGCGCCAGCAGATACTGGACAGGCCTGGGGTCCGGGGAGCTGTTTTTT
cdr3_aa: CASRYWTGLGSGELFF